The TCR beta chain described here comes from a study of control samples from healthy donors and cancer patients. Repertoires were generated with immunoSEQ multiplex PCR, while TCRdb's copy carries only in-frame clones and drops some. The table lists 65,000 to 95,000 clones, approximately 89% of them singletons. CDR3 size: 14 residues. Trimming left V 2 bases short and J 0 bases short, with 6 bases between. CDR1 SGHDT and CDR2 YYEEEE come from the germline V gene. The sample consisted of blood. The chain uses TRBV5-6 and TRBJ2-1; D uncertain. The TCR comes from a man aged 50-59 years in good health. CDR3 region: CASSFGDSYNEQFF. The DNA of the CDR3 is TGTGCCAGCAGCTTTGGTGACTCCTACAATGAGCAGTTCTTC.